This record concerns one T cell receptor (beta chain) sequence. This sample stems from a study of blood T cell repertoires in COVID-19. Study context: T cells, B-cell-depleted T cells, or PBMCs provided the cDNA or gDNA that served as material.

Under the authors' procedure: Amplification from reference gene primers served as the basis for estimated nucleated cell counts. Sequencing used immunoSEQ multiplex PCR; TCRdb keeps in-frame clones, though not all of them. V and J calls and clone size are given by that table; D and trimming were obtained from the DNA. The sample holds more than 65,000 clones; about 85% are singletons and the top ten take 5.1%. The CDR3 extends over 14 amino acids. Germline trimming cut 6 bases from V and 4 bases from J; bases unmatched to any gene: 8. CDR1 and CDR2 (germline): SNHLY, FYNNEI. The sequencing sample was made of peripheral blood. V usage is TRBV2 and J usage is TRBJ1-1; 7 bases agree with TRBD1. This sequence originates from an elderly man with acute or convalescent COVID-19. The CDR3 region is CASRPRDSLTEAFF. CDR3 coding DNA: TGTGCCAGCAGACCTCGGGACAGTCTCACTGAAGCTTTCTTT.